The table lists the clone carrying this TCR beta chain with a few counts. Its antigen remains unknown. A read error is possible here, since a much larger clone lies one base away. The CDR3 sequence is 16 residues long. CDR1 MGHDK and CDR2 SYGVNS come from the germline V gene. These data originate in a study of blood T cells in healthy people across ages. Study-level points and caveats: Considered underestimates were the diversity estimates obtained from one million T cells. Both naive CD4+ cell counts and diversity were greater in long-lived donors than in aged donors. PBMCs that were unsorted prevented a conclusive naive versus antigen-experienced comparison.

Combining a sample-barcoded 5' primer with a J-beta primer mix, a second PCR ran for roughly 7 to 12 cycles. MiXCR was run by TCRdb on the 5' RACE reads, yielding one entry per CDR3 protein. Of fewer than 750,000 distinct CDR3 sequences in the sample, 52% were seen once. Each donor gave about 9.3 milliliters of peripheral blood. The TCR comes from a woman older than 75 in good health. This sequence joins TRBV25-1 and TRBJ2-1; D perhaps matches TRBD2 (6 bases). The J call may be faulty, since TRBJ2-7 better matches the DNA end. The sample comprised blood. CDR3 nucleotide sequence: TGTGCCAGCAGTGACGACACGGGAGCCCCCTACAATGAGCAGTACTTC. Encoded protein: CASSDDTGAPYNEQYF.